The 28 T cell receptor beta chains below were found in one sample sequenced in a study of cytomegalovirus exposure and HLA in healthy donors. This PCR relied on a set of 60 Vbeta primers and 13 Jbeta primers. The protocol was immunoSEQ multiplex PCR, while the TCRdb copy is restricted to in-frame clones and leaves out a portion. Here the sample spans approximately 190,000 clones, approximately 85% being singletons. The sample was PBMCs. These receptors originate from a woman younger than 35 in good health and CMV-seronegative.

Remarks on this clone: This CDR3 is also generated by other DNA sequences in the sample. Here the CDR3 DNA reads TGTGCCAGCAGTTACGGCCGCTCTTTGAACACTGAAGCTTTCTTT. Protein sequence: CASSYGRSLNTEAFF. The chain has TRBV6-5 and TRBJ1-1, with D unresolved. V lost 2 bases to trimming and J lost 0 bases, with 10 bases between them. The CDR3 runs 15 residues. The germline V gene encodes CDR1 MNHEY and CDR2 SVGAGI.

V and J are TRBV2 and TRBJ1-4, with D possibly TRBD1 on 5 matching bases. The germline V gene has CDR1 SNHLY and CDR2 FYNNEI. V shed 6 bases and J shed 0 bases, with 14 bases lying between them. This CDR3 region has 16 residues. CDR3 protein: CASRITGEATNEKLFF. The CDR3 nucleotides read TGTGCCAGCAGGATAACAGGTGAAGCAACTAATGAAAAACTGTTTTTT.

The chain has TRBV19 and TRBJ2-7, with D possibly matching TRBD1 (5 bases). From germline, CDR1 is LNHDA and CDR2 SQIVND (reference sequence). Trimming removed 4 bases from V and 4 bases from J, with 14 bases in between. This CDR3 region has 14 residues. The DNA of the CDR3 is TGTGCCAGTAGTACGCACCTCCAGGGTTACGAGCAGTACTTC. Translated, it gives CASSTHLQGYEQYF.

This CDR3 is CASSLIGTAQETQYF. The CDR3 nucleotides are TGTGCCAGCAGTTTAATAGGGACAGCCCAAGAGACCCAGTACTTC. J is TRBJ2-5 and V is TRBV27; 7 bases agree with TRBD1. Germline assignment: CDR1 MNHEY and CDR2 SMNVEV (reference sequence). With 2 bases clipped from V and 1 base from J, the junction kept 4 bases outside the gene matches. This CDR3 has 15 amino acids.

This chain uses TRBV6-1 with TRBJ1-5; D gene unclear. The V gene's germline CDR1 is MNHNS and CDR2 SASEGT. There are 15 residues in the CDR3. The V end lost 2 bases, the J end lost 0 bases, and 8 bases lay between the germline ends. The CDR3 region has the DNA TGTGCCAGCAGTGAACCCGGGAATAGCAATCAGCCCCAGCATTTT. It translates to CASSEPGNSNQPQHF.

This clone was picked up a small number of times. This chain uses TRBV28 with TRBJ2-7, with D maybe TRBD1 (6 bases). The V and J ends lost 3 bases and 2 bases respectively, with 14 bases between them. The V gene's germline CDR1 is MDHEN and CDR2 SYDVKM. The length of the CDR3 is 15 residues. CDR3 in DNA: TGTGCCAGCAGTTTGGTACAGGGAGTCACCTACGAGCAGTACTTC. Its translation: CASSLVQGVTYEQYF.

The V and J genes are TRBV5-1 and TRBJ1-1, with a tentative D call TRBD1 (6 bases). V was cut by 4 bases and J by 0 bases, with 13 bases left in between. The CDR3 is 15 residues long. CDR1 is SGHRS and CDR2 is YFSETQ in the germline V gene. The CDR3 sequence: CASSNDRSLNTEAFF. Here the CDR3 DNA reads TGCGCCAGCAGCAACGACAGGTCGCTGAACACTGAAGCTTTCTTT.

The gene calls are TRBV7-9 and TRBJ2-1; 10 bases agree with TRBD1. The CDR3 sequence is 15 residues long. The V gene end was trimmed by 5 bases and the J gene end by 4 bases; junction bases not matched to a gene: 5. Germline V gives CDR1 SEHNR, CDR2 FQNEAQ (reference sequence). This CDR3 reads CASSKTGGAYNEQFF. The CDR3 DNA reads as TGTGCCAGCAGCAAGACAGGGGGCGCGTACAATGAGCAGTTCTTC. Complete variable domain (other parts from reference TRBV7-9 and TRBJ2-1): DTGVSQNPRHKITKRGQNVTFRCDPISEHNRLYWYRQTLGQGPEFLTYFQNEAQLEKSRLLSDRFSAERPKGSFSTLEIQRTEQGDSAMYLCASSKTGGAYNEQFFGPGTRLTVL.

J is TRBJ1-2 and V is TRBV19; D perhaps matches TRBD1 (5 bases). This CDR3 is 14 amino acids long. Trimming stripped 8 bases from V and 0 bases from J, with 13 bases between. Germline-derived CDR1 and CDR2 are LNHDA and SQIVND (reference sequence). The DNA for the CDR3 is TGTGCCAGTCGCAGGGCCTCCCCTAACTATGGCTACACCTTC. Amino acid sequence: CASRRASPNYGYTF.

The genes are TRBV4-1 and TRBJ2-7; 7 bases agree with TRBD2. Germline CDR1 reads MGHRA; CDR2 reads YSYEKL. The CDR3 covers 15 residues. V shed 0 bases, J shed 0 bases, and the junction held 2 bases outside the gene matches. The DNA of the CDR3 is TGCGCCAGCAGCCAAGATCCGGGGGGCTCCTACGAGCAGTACTTC. This translates into CASSQDPGGSYEQYF.

V is TRBV15 and J is TRBJ2-7; D might be TRBD2 (6 bases). The germline V and J ends were trimmed by 0 bases and 4 bases, with 28 bases remaining between them. The CDR3 runs to 20 residues. The germline V gene has CDR1 LNHNV and CDR2 YYDKDF (reference sequence). CDR3 nucleotide sequence: TGTGCCACCAGCAGAGATCTTTCACCGAGTGGAGCGGGCCGACCGTACGAGCAGTACTTC. It codes for CATSRDLSPSGAGRPYEQYF.

This chain links TRBV6-5 with TRBJ1-1, with D uncertain. The ends were cut back, 4 bases at V and 4 bases at J, with 16 bases in the middle. Germline V gene data show CDR1 as MNHEY and CDR2 as SVGAGI. The CDR3 covers 15 residues. The CDR3 loop is CASSSADRRGTEAFF. The CDR3 bases are TGTGCCAGCAGTTCCGCGGATCGGCGAGGCACTGAAGCTTTCTTT.

The gene calls are TRBV6-1 and TRBJ1-2, with D possibly matching TRBD1 (6 bases). The CDR3 sequence is 13 residues long. V lost 6 bases to trimming and J lost 4 bases, with 12 bases between them. Germline values: CDR1 MNHNS, CDR2 SASEGT. The CDR3 DNA reads TGTGCCAGCAGGACAGGAGTCCTCTATGGCTACACCTTC. This gives the protein CASRTGVLYGYTF.

The genes are TRBV5-1 and TRBJ2-1; 7 nucleotides align to TRBD2. The CDR3 has 16 residues. Germline CDR1 reads SGHRS; CDR2 reads YFSETQ. The ends lost 2 bases at V and 2 bases at J; junction bases unmatched: 7. The CDR3 nucleotides read TGCGCCAGCAGCTTCAGAACGGGGGGTGCCTACAATGAGCAGTTCTTC. Its translation: CASSFRTGGAYNEQFF. Based on the CDR3 plus reference TRBV5-1 and TRBJ2-1, the full variable domain is KAGVTQTPRYLIKTRGQQVTLSCSPISGHRSVSWYQQTPGQGLQFLFEYFSETQRNKGNFPGRFSGRQFSNSRSEMNVSTLELGDSALYLCASSFRTGGAYNEQFFGPGTRLTVL.

A single count supports this clone. The chain recombines TRBV6-5 with TRBJ1-5, with TRBD1 matching 8 bases. The CDR3 consists of 15 residues. Germline-derived CDR1 and CDR2 are MNHEY and SVGAGI. V lost 5 bases and J lost 7; bases outside the gene matches: 10. The CDR3 sequence: CASSTLQGVGQPQHF. CDR3 nucleotide sequence: TGTGCCAGCAGTACTCTACAGGGGGTAGGGCAGCCCCAGCATTTT.

The rearrangement joins TRBV5-4 to TRBJ2-1; TRBD1 might be the D (5 bases). This CDR3 spans 16 amino acids. V was pared by 5 bases and J by 8 bases, with 23 bases between. Looked up from germline, CDR1 is SGHNT and CDR2 is YYREEE (reference sequence). CDR3 residues: CASSQLTGAEWHEQFF. CDR3 coding DNA: TGTGCCAGCAGTCAATTGACTGGGGCGGAGTGGCATGAGCAGTTCTTC.

The chain recombines TRBV6-1 with TRBJ2-5; TRBD1 agrees at 9 bases. Looked up from germline, CDR1 is MNHNS and CDR2 is SASEGT. The CDR3 runs to 14 residues. Trimming cost V 8 bases and J 5 bases; bases outside gene matches: 9. The CDR3, as DNA: TGTGCCAGCGGTGGAGGACAGGGGACGGAGACCCAGTACTTC. It specifies CASGGGQGTETQYF.

The table lists this clone with a few counts. The chain is built from TRBV6-1 and TRBJ2-7; TRBD2 might be the D (6 bases). The CDR3 has 11 amino acids. Germline V gene lookup returns CDR1 MNHNS and CDR2 SASEGT. CDR3 protein: CAAGMGYEQYF. CDR3 DNA sequence: TGTGCGGCGGGAATGGGGTACGAGCAGTACTTC.

This chain uses TRBV5-1 with TRBJ2-3; a possible D gene is TRBD1 (6 bases). Germline V gene lookup returns CDR1 SGHRS and CDR2 YFSETQ. The V gene lost 5 bases and the J gene lost 2 bases, with 15 bases spanning the gap. CDR3 size: 15 residues. DNA for the CDR3: TGCGCCAGCAGTCTAGGGGGACCCACCACAGATACGCAGTATTTT. Residues: CASSLGGPTTDTQYF.

The CDR3 loop reads CSVDLTGKGETQYF. In DNA form, the CDR3 reads TGCAGCGTTGACTTGACAGGGAAGGGAGAGACCCAGTACTTC. V usage is TRBV29-1 and J usage is TRBJ2-5; 7 bases are a match to TRBD1. CDR3 length: 14 residues. Germline values: CDR1 SQVTM, CDR2 ANQGSEA. With V trimmed by 3 bases and J by 4 bases, 8 bases remained unmatched. Combining the CDR3 with reference TRBV29-1 and TRBJ2-5 gives the whole variable domain SAVISQKPSRDICQRGTSLTIQCQVDSQVTMMFWYRQQPGQSLTLIATANQGSEATYESGFVIDKFPISRPNLTFSTLTVSNMSPEDSSIYLCSVDLTGKGETQYFGPGTRLLVL.

DNA for the CDR3: TGTGCCAGCAGTGAATGGGGGACAGGGGAACGCGAGCAGTACTTC. Its protein is CASSEWGTGEREQYF. J is TRBJ2-7 and V is TRBV25-1; 10 nucleotides line up with TRBD1. The CDR3 is made up of 15 amino acids. Germline CDR1 reads MGHDK; CDR2 reads SYGVNS. J lost 6 bases, V lost 1 base, and 6 bases had no gene match.

The CDR3 DNA reads as TGTGCCAGCAGTTACGGGACAGCCTACCAAGAGACCCAGTACTTC. It is translated as CASSYGTAYQETQYF. The genes are TRBV6-5 and TRBJ2-5, with TRBD1 identical over 7 bases. The CDR3 extends over 15 amino acids. CDR1 is MNHEY and CDR2 is SVGAGI in the germline V gene. After removal of 2 bases from V and 0 bases from J, the junction contained 3 bases not matched to a gene.

The chain is built from TRBV5-6 and TRBJ2-3; the match to TRBD2 covers 7 bases. Looked up from germline, CDR1 is SGHDT and CDR2 is YYEEEE. V shed 4 bases and J 6 bases; nucleotides not matched to a gene: 11. The CDR3 contains 15 residues. CDR3 DNA sequence: TGTGCCAGCAGCCCCGCAGCGGGGTCTTCGGATACGCAGTATTTT. It encodes CASSPAAGSSDTQYF. Complete variable domain (other parts from reference TRBV5-6 and TRBJ2-3): DAGVTQSPTHLIKTRGQQVTLRCSPKSGHDTVSWYQQALGQGPQFIFQYYEEEERQRGNFPDRFSGHQFPNYSSELNVNALLLGDSALYLCASSPAAGSSDTQYFGPGTRLTVL.

J is TRBJ1-3 and V is TRBV2, with TRBD1 identical over 8 bases. The J segment lost 1 base and the V segment lost 5 bases, leaving 1 base of the junction unmatched. The CDR3 consists of 14 residues. Germline CDR1 is SNHLY and CDR2 is FYNNEI. CDR3 coding DNA: TGTGCCAGCAGTCGGGACAGGTCTGGAAACACCATATATTTT. Its translation is CASSRDRSGNTIYF.

J is TRBJ2-7 and V is TRBV5-5; D perhaps matches TRBD2 (5 bases). Trimming cost V 5 bases and J 0 bases, with 15 bases left between them. This CDR3 spans 15 amino acids. From germline, CDR1 is SGHKS and CDR2 YYEKEE (reference sequence). CDR3 region: CASSLALRLSYEQYF. The CDR3 nucleotides are TGTGCCAGCAGTTTAGCGTTACGACTCTCCTACGAGCAGTACTTC.

This chain uses TRBV28 with TRBJ1-4; no clear D. The CDR3 has 15 residues. CDR1 and CDR2 from the germline V gene are MDHEN and SYDVKM. Trimming took off 1 base at V and 10 bases at J, with 16 bases between the two ends. CDR3 protein: CASSLSGPRERKLFF. The DNA for the CDR3 is TGTGCCAGCAGTTTATCAGGTCCAAGGGAGAGAAAACTGTTTTTT.

V usage is TRBV4-1 and J usage is TRBJ1-5; TRBD1 matches at 9 bases. CDR1 and CDR2 (germline): MGHRA, YSYEKL. With 3 bases clipped from V and 2 bases from J, the junction kept 11 bases outside the gene matches. The length of the CDR3 is 18 residues. CDR3 in DNA: TGCGCCAGCAGCCAGGCCCCGGGACAGGGAACGGGCAATCAGCCCCAGCATTTT. It translates to CASSQAPGQGTGNQPQHF.

The rearrangement links TRBV5-1 to TRBJ1-5; TRBD1 agrees at 8 bases. V was pared by 0 bases and J by 4 bases, with 0 bases of the junction left unmatched. CDR1 is SGHRS and CDR2 is YFSETQ in the germline V gene. The CDR3 consists of 14 residues. The CDR3 bases are TGCGCCAGCAGCTTGGGGGACAGGAATCAGCCCCAGCATTTT. This translates into CASSLGDRNQPQHF.